This entry features one TCR beta chain sequence. Its binding antigen is unknown. Within one base of it there is no much larger clone, and no base qualities were kept. The germline ends are 12 bases apart after V is trimmed by 8 bases and J by 2 bases. Counted from cysteine to phenylalanine, this CDR3 has 13 amino acids. Only the CDR3 DNA stays, 39 bases, in frame from base 1. For CDR1 and CDR2, the germline V gene lists ENHRY and SYGVKD. The record originates from a study of identical twins (dated by TCRdb to between 2015 and 2016). Regarding the complete study: To test whether fetal clonotypes persist, this study deep-sequenced TCR alpha and beta repertoires from monozygotic twins, from unrelated adults of various ages, and from cord blood. To rule out contamination, replicate twin experiments were performed at different times with different library preparation protocols.

The library was prepared using 5' RACE. TCRdb records Illumina HiSeq 2000 as the sequencer. Template switching added a universal primer binding site, and the final cDNA carried a unique molecular identifier that allowed TCR cDNA molecules to be counted accurately. First-strand cDNA for TCR alpha and beta chains was synthesized from specific primers in the conserved constant-segment region. To control for contamination, every cDNA library was double barcoded, receiving both a SMART-Mk sample barcode and Illumina barcodes. TruSeq adapter sequences along with Illumina sample barcodes were introduced in two successive PCR steps. Sequencing of the TCR alpha and beta cDNA libraries was done on the Illumina HiSeq platform using custom primers. The study's own analysis went as follows. MiGEC processed the raw reads to extract unique molecular identifiers, while MiXCR was used to determine the CDR3 positions. For each individual, recombination models were inferred using an EM algorithm with the repgenHMM and IGoR tools. The tcR package in R was used for shared clonotype analysis, with sharing normalized by the product of cloneset sizes. To study raw recombination without the effects of thymic and clonal selection, out-of-frame nonproductive sequences were analyzed. The public reads were run again by TCRdb, first through fastp at Q25 and then through MiXCR, and only productive beta chains were kept. CDR3 protein sequences are deduplicated, and each keeps its most common genes and DNA. These V and J calls rely on TCRdb rather than the paper's analysis. In all, the sample holds 450,000 or so distinct CDR3 sequences, and 12% to 15% of those were seen once. 0.52% of the sample belongs to the ten largest clones.

What the study reported, not specific to this receptor: Excess twin sharing in beta out-of-frame sequences was weaker because fewer shared sequences lowered the signal-to-noise ratio. Because the same donors could not be followed over many years, the conclusions relied on cross-sectional statistical analysis. Compared with coincidental sharing between unrelated individuals, out-of-frame TCR alpha sequences shared between twins showed an excess of sequences with low generation probability. In monozygotic twins, recombination models systematically underestimated out-of-frame TCR alpha sharing, but the models matched the sharing seen between unrelated individuals. Zero-insertion analyses could be partly confounded by invariant T cells such as MAIT and iNKT, although diverse VJ usage argued against such confounding for most clonotypes. Fewer insertions were carried by abundant cord blood beta clonotypes, a similar but weaker trend appeared in young adult naive repertoires, and no such trend appeared in memory repertoires.

Every donor was a healthy Caucasian. Three pairs of female monozygotic twins, all aged about 18 to 29 years, made up the twin cohort. CD4+ and CD8+ T cell populations were isolated with positive isolation kits from Invitrogen. This sample was shared with a second study, whose subject was yellow fever vaccine responses in identical twins. Reported in the second study: According to the authors, in identical twins the way T cells responded to vaccination appeared partly convergent and partly personalized. In the study, vaccine-responding T cell clones were precisely tracked in identical twins.

This sequence was found in a woman aged 18-35 years in good health. The chain uses TRBV10-3 and TRBJ2-5, with an unclear D gene assignment. Sequencing was carried out using CD4+ T cells sorted from blood. The nucleotide sequence is TGTGCCATCCGCCCTGGGTGGCAAGAGACCCAGTACTTC. Its coded protein is CAIRPGWQETQYF.